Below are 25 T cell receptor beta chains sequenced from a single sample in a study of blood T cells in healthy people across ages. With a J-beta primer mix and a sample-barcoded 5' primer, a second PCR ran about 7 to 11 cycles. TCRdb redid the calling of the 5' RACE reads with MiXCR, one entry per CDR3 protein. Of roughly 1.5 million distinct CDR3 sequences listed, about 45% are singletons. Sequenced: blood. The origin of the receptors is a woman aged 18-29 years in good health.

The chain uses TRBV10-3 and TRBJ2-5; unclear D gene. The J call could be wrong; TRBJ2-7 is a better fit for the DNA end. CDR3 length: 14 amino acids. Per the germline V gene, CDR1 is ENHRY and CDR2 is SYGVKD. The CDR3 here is CAISDPAKGHEQYF. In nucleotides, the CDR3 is TGTGCCATCAGTGATCCAGCCAAGGGCCACGAGCAGTACTTC.

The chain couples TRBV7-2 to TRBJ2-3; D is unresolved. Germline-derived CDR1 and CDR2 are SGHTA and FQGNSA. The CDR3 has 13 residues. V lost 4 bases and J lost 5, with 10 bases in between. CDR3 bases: TGTGCCAGCAGCTCCCCAGCCGGAGATACGCAGTATTTT. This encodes CASSSPAGDTQYF.

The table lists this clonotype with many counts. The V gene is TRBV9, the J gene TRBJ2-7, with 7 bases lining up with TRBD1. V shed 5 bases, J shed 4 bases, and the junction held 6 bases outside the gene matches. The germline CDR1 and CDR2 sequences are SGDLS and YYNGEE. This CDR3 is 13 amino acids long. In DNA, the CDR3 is TGTGCCAGCAGTAAGGGGGCTTTTTACGAGCAGTACTTC. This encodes CASSKGAFYEQYF.

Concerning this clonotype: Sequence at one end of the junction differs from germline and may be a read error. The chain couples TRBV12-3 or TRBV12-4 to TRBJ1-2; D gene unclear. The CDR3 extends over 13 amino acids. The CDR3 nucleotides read TGTGCCAGCAGTTTCATACAGAACTATGACTACACCTTC. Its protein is CASSFIQNYDYTF.

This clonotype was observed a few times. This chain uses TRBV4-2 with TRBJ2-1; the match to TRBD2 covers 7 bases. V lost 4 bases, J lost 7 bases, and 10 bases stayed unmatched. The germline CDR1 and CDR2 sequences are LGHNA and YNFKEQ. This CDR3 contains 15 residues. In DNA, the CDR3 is TGTGCCAGCAGCCCGCCCGCGGGAGTCCGGAATGAGCAGTTCTTC. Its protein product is CASSPPAGVRNEQFF.

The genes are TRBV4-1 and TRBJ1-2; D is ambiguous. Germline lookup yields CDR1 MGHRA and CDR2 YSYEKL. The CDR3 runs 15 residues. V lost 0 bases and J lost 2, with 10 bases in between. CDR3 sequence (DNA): TGCGCCAGCAGCCAAGATAATCGGGAGAACTATGGCTACACCTTC. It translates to CASSQDNRENYGYTF.

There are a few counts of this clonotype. The CDR3 bases are TGTGCCAGCAGCCAAGGAAAGGGGAGCAGTCAGTTCTTC. It is translated as CASSQGKGSSQFF. The V and J genes are TRBV4-2 and TRBJ2-1; D possibly matches TRBD1 or TRBD2 (5 bases each). The CDR3 extends over 13 amino acids. Deletions cut 1 base from V and 13 bases from J, with 14 bases between. Per the germline V gene, CDR1 is LGHNA and CDR2 is YNFKEQ.

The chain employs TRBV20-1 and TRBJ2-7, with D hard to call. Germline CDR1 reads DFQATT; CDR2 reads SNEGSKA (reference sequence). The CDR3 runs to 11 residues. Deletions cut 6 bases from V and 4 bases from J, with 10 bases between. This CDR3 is CSAPDQYEQYF. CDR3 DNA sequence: TGCAGTGCACCGGACCAGTACGAGCAGTACTTC.

The CDR3, as DNA: TGTGCCAGCAGGGGGAGCGGCCCTCGGAACGAGCAGTACTTC. It yields the protein CASRGSGPRNEQYF. The chain carries TRBV7-8 and TRBJ2-7; D may be TRBD2 (5 bases). Trimming shortened V by 6 bases and J by 5 bases, and 17 bases separated the two germline ends. The CDR3 is made up of 14 amino acids. From germline, CDR1 is SGHVS and CDR2 FQNEAQ.

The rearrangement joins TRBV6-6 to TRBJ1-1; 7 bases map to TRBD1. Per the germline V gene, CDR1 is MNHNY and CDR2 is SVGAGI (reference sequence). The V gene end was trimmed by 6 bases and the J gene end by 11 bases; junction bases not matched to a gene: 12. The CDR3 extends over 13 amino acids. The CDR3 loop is CASSKTGRLDAFF. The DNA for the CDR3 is TGTGCCAGCAGCAAGACAGGGCGTTTGGACGCTTTCTTT.

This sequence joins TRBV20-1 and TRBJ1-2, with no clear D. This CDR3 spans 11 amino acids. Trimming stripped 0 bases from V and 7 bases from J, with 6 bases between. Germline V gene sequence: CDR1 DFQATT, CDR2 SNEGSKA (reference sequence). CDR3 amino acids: CSARDNAGYTF. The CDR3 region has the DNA TGCAGTGCTAGAGATAACGCTGGCTACACCTTC.

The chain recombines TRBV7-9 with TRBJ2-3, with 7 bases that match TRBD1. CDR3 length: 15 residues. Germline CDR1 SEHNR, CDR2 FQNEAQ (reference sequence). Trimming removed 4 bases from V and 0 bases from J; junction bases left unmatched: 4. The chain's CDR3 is CASSWGQTSTDTQYF. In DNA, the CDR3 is TGTGCCAGCAGCTGGGGACAGACTAGCACAGATACGCAGTATTTT.

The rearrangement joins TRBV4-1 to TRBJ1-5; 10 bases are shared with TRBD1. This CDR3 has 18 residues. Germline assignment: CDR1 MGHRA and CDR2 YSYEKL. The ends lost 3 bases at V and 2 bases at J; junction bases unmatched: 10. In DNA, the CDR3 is TGCGCCAGCAGCCAGTCCCCCAGACAGGGGGCTGGCAATCAGCCCCAGCATTTT. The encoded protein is CASSQSPRQGAGNQPQHF.

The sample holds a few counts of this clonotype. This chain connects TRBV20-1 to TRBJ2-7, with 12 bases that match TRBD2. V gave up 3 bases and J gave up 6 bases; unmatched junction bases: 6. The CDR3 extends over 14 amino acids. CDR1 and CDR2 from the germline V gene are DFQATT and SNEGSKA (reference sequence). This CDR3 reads CSASGLAGSIEQYF. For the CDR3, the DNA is TGCAGTGCTAGCGGACTAGCGGGGAGTATCGAGCAGTACTTC.

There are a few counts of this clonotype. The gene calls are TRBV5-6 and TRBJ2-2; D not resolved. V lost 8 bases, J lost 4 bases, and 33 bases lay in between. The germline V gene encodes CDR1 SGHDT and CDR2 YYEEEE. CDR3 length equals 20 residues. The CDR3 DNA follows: TGTGCCAGTAAAAAGGCTGCCTCATCCAGACAAGGAAGGGCCACCGGGGAGCTGTTTTTT. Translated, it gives CASKKAASSRQGRATGELFF.

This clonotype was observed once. DNA of the CDR3: TGCAGTGCTATGGGGACTAGCGGGGACTTCTACGAGCAGTACTTC. Translated: CSAMGTSGDFYEQYF. The rearrangement joins TRBV20-1 to TRBJ2-7; 13 bases map to TRBD2. The germline gives CDR1 DFQATT, CDR2 SNEGSKA (reference sequence). The trim removed 4 bases at V and 3 bases at J, leaving 6 bases unmatched. The CDR3 has 15 amino acids.

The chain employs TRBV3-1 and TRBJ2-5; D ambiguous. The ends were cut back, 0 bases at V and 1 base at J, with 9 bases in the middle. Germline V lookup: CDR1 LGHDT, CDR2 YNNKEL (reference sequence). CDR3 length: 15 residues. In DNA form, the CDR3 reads TGTGCCAGCAGCCAAGAACGAGGCGTCCAAGAGACCCAGTACTTC. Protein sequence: CASSQERGVQETQYF.

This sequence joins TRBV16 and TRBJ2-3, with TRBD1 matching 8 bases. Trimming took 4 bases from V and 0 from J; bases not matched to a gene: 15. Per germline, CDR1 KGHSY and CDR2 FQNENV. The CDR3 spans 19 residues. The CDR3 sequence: CASSPTDRTGSTSTDTQYF. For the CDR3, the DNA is TGTGCCAGCAGCCCTACGGATCGGACAGGGTCGACTAGCACAGATACGCAGTATTTT.

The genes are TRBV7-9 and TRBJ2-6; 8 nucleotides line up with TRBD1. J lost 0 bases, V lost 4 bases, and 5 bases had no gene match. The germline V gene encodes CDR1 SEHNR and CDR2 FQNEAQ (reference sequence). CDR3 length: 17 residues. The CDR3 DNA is TGTGCCAGCAGCTCCGGGACAGGCTTCTCTGGGGCCAACGTCCTGACTTTC. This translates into CASSSGTGFSGANVLTF. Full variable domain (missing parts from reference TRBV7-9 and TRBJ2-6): DTGVSQNPRHKITKRGQNVTFRCDPISEHNRLYWYRQTLGQGPEFLTYFQNEAQLEKSRLLSDRFSAERPKGSFSTLEIQRTEQGDSAMYLCASSSGTGFSGANVLTFGAGSRLTVL.

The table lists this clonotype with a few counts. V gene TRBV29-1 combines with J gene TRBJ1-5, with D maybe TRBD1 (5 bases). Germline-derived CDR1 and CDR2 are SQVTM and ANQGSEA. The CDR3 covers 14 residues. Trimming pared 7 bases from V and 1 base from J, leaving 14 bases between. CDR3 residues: CSAGGGLSNQPQHF. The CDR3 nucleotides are TGCAGCGCTGGGGGGGGTTTGAGCAATCAGCCCCAGCATTTT.

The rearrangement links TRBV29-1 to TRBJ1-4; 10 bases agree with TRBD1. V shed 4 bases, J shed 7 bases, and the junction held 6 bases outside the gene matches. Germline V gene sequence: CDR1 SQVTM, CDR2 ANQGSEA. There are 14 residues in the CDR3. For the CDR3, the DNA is TGCAGCGTTGGTACGACAGGGGGCAGTGAAAAACTGTTTTTT. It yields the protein CSVGTTGGSEKLFF.

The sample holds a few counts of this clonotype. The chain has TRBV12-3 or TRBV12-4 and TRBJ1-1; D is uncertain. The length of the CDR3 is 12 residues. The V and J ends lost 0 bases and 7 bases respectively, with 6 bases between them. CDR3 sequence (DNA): TGTGCCAGCAGTTTAGCGCAGTTTGAAGCTTTCTTT. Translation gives CASSLAQFEAFF.

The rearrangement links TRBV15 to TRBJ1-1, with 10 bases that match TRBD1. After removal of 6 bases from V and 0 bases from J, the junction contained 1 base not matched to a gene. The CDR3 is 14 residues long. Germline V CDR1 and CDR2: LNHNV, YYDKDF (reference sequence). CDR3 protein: CATRGTGVNTEAFF. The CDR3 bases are TGTGCCACCAGAGGGACAGGGGTGAACACTGAAGCTTTCTTT. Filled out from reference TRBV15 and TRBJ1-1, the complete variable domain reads DAMVIQNPRYQVTQFGKPVTLSCSQTLNHNVMYWYQQKSSQAPKLLFHYYDKDFNNEADTPDNFQSRRPNTSFCFLDIRSPGLGDTAMYLCATRGTGVNTEAFFGQGTRLTVV.

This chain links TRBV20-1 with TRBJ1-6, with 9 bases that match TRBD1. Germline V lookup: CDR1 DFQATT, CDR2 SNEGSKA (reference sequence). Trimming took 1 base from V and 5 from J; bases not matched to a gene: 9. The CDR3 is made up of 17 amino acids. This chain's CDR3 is CSARVRDRVPNNSPLHF. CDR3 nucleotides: TGCAGTGCTAGAGTCCGGGACAGGGTCCCAAATAATTCACCCCTCCACTTT.

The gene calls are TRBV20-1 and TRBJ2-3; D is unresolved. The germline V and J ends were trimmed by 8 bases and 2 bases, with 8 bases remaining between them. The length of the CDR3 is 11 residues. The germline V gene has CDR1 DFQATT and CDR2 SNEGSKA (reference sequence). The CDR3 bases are TGCAGTCCAGCTTACACAGATACGCAGTATTTT. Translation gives CSPAYTDTQYF.